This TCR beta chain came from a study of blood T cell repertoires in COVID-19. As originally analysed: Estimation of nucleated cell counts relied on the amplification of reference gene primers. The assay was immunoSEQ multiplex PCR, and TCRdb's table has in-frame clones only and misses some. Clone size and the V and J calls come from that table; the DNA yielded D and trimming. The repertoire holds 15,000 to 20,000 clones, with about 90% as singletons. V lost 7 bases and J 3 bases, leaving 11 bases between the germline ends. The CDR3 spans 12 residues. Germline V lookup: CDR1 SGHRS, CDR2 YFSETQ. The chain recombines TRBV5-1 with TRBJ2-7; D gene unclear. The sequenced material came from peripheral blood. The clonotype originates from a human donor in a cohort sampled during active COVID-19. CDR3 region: CASRLESYEQYF. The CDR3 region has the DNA TGCGCCAGCCGATTAGAGAGCTACGAGCAGTACTTC.